This T cell receptor (beta chain) originates from a study of OX40 agonist ivuxolimab in advanced cancers. The CDR3 consists of 14 residues. CDR1 and CDR2 (germline): MGHRA, YSYEKL. Trimming removed 1 base from V and 3 bases from J, with 8 bases in between. Sequenced by immunoSEQ multiplex PCR; TCRdb stores in-frame clones only, minus some. The sample includes about 81,000 clones, about 81% seen only once; the top ten take 6.6%. The gene calls are TRBV4-1 and TRBJ2-3; no clear D gene. This material consisted of CD4+ or CD8+ T cells sorted from blood, taken in a trial of the OX40 agonist ivuxolimab. The clonotype comes from an adult with an advanced solid tumor such as melanoma, head and neck, liver or kidney cancer. For the CDR3, the DNA is TGCGCCAGCAGCCAAGGCTACCGAACAGATACGCAGTATTTT. Its translation: CASSQGYRTDTQYF.